This TCR beta chain was retrieved from a study of regulatory T cells in long-lasting Graves disease. Regarding time point: newly diagnosed GD, antithyroid drugs for less than 3 months. Extracted RNA from PBMCs served as the source of the TCR library. CDR3 length: 15 amino acids. Trimming removed 5 bases at V and 1 base at J, with 14 bases between. Looked up from germline, CDR1 is SGHTA and CDR2 is FQGNSA. HTBI primers from iRepertoire and Arm-PCR of CDR3 regions yielded the TCR beta libraries. TCRdb re-called the multiplex PCR reads with MiXCR, one entry per CDR3 protein. The data show about 450,000 distinct CDR3 sequences, 12% to 15% seen once. This same sample was also part of a study on T cells in Graves' hyperthyroidism and ophthalmopathy. As that study records: Patients having uncontrolled infection, another autoimmune disease, pregnancy or lactation were not included.

The V call is TRBV7-2, the J call TRBJ2-5; D unresolved. This sample comprised peripheral blood mononuclear cells (PBMCs), obtained at new diagnosis, from a patient treated with antithyroid drugs. The sequence derives from a woman in her forties or fifties with Graves disease. CDR3 coding DNA: TGTGCCAGCAGCACCACTCGGTCCCTCCAAGAGACCCAGTACTTC. Translation gives CASSTTRSLQETQYF.